These 14 T cell receptor beta chains originate from one sample sequenced in a study of human T cells and chemical hapten exposure. Each CDR3 protein is one row after TCRdb ran MiXCR on the RACE reads. In the table there are under 300,000 distinct CDR3 sequences, more than 6.5% of which are singletons. Time point defined: pre-sensitization, week 0. The treatment denotes: therapeutic diphenylcyclopropenone sensitization with weekly scalp DPC. The material was whole blood, obtained in connection with sensitization to the hapten diphenylcyclopropenone (DPC). Every receptor here comes from a woman aged 40 to 50 with alopecia areata. Some clones in this sample may be carry-over from other donors' samples.

The genes are TRBV20-1 and TRBJ1-5, with TRBD1 identical over 9 bases. The germline V gene encodes CDR1 DFQATT and CDR2 SNEGSKA (reference sequence). The CDR3 contains 16 residues. Trimming removed 3 bases from V and 1 base from J; junction bases left unmatched: 7. The CDR3 DNA sequence: TGCAGTGCTAGGGGACAGGGCGGATTAAGCAATCAGCCCCAGCATTTT. Protein sequence: CSARGQGGLSNQPQHF.

This clonotype was detected a few times. The J gene is TRBJ2-2, the V gene TRBV28; TRBD1 matches 8 bases. The germline V gene encodes CDR1 MDHEN and CDR2 SYDVKM. V was pared by 6 bases and J by 1 base, with 7 bases of the junction left unmatched. The CDR3 runs to 16 residues. The chain's CDR3 is CASRSLGTGNTGELFF. The DNA for the CDR3 is TGTGCCAGCAGGTCACTCGGGACAGGGAACACCGGGGAGCTGTTTTTT.

The genes are TRBV7-9 and TRBJ2-3; TRBD1 or TRBD2 may be the D gene (5 bases each). The CDR3 sequence is 13 residues long. The V end was cut by 3 bases, the J end by 6 bases, with 10 bases between. CDR1 SEHNR and CDR2 FQNEAQ come from the germline V gene (reference sequence). CDR3 DNA: TGTGCCAGCAGCTTTGGGGGACGGGATACGCAGTATTTT. Encoded protein: CASSFGGRDTQYF. The full variable domain, in which reference TRBV7-9 and TRBJ2-3 provide the parts outside the CDR3, is DTGVSQNPRHKITKRGQNVTFRCDPISEHNRLYWYRQTLGQGPEFLTYFQNEAQLEKSRLLSDRFSAERPKGSFSTLEIQRTEQGDSAMYLCASSFGGRDTQYFGPGTRLTVL.

This clonotype came up a few times. The gene calls are TRBV6-2 or TRBV6-3 and TRBJ2-1, with D possibly matching TRBD2 (6 bases). CDR3 length: 13 amino acids. CDR1 is MNHEY and CDR2 is SVGEGT in the germline V gene. V dropped 10 bases and J dropped 2 bases, with 12 bases sitting between them. The CDR3 nucleotides are TGTGCCACCCAGGGCGGGGCCTACAATGAGCAGTTCTTC. It codes for CATQGGAYNEQFF.

The chain carries TRBV6-6 and TRBJ2-2; D gene uncertain. Germline V CDR1 and CDR2: MNHNY, SVGAGI (reference sequence). Trimming left V 1 base short and J 2 bases short, with 5 bases between. This CDR3 is built from 14 residues. CDR3 in amino acids: CASSYFLNTGELFF. CDR3 in DNA: TGTGCCAGCAGTTACTTCCTTAACACCGGGGAGCTGTTTTTT.

The chain combines TRBV14 with TRBJ1-4; D is unresolved. V was pared by 0 bases and J by 10 bases, with 9 bases between. This CDR3 has 13 amino acids. CDR1 is SGHDN, CDR2 FVKESK, per germline. This CDR3 is CASSQEGSSKLFF. The CDR3 DNA is TGTGCCAGCAGCCAAGAGGGAAGTTCAAAACTGTTTTTT. Using reference TRBV14 and TRBJ1-4 for the parts outside the CDR3, the full variable domain is EAGVTQFPSHSVIEKGQTVTLRCDPISGHDNLYWYRRVMGKEIKFLLHFVKESKQDESGMPNNRFLAERTGGTYSTLKVQPAELEDSGVYFCASSQEGSSKLFFGSGTQLSVL.

There are a few counts of this clonotype. The chain joins TRBV28 to TRBJ1-5, with 9 bases lining up with TRBD1. CDR3 size: 17 residues. The junction had 9 bases not matched to a gene; V was cut back by 5 bases and J by 1 base. The germline V gene has CDR1 MDHEN and CDR2 SYDVKM. CDR3 loop: CASSQTGGPKSNQPQHF. DNA of the CDR3: TGTGCCAGCAGTCAGACAGGGGGACCTAAGAGCAATCAGCCCCAGCATTTT. Full variable domain (missing parts from reference TRBV28 and TRBJ1-5): DVKVTQSSRYLVKRTGEKVFLECVQDMDHENMFWYRQDPGLGLRLIYFSYDVKMKEKGDIPEGYSVSREKKERFSLILESASTNQTSMYLCASSQTGGPKSNQPQHFGDGTRLSIL.

Many counts were recorded for this clonotype. The rearrangement joins TRBV29-1 to TRBJ1-4; D unclear. CDR3 length: 12 residues. From germline, CDR1 is SQVTM and CDR2 ANQGSEA. The V and J ends lost 4 bases and 7 bases respectively, with 10 bases between them. The CDR3 is CSVVSVGEKLFF. The CDR3 DNA reads as TGCAGCGTTGTCAGTGTAGGTGAAAAACTGTTTTTT.

A few counts support this clonotype. The chain recombines TRBV4-2 with TRBJ1-4; D is unclear. CDR1 is LGHNA and CDR2 is YNFKEQ in the germline V gene. The CDR3 consists of 14 residues. With 4 bases removed from V and 0 bases from J, the gap between germline ends came to 6 bases. In DNA, the CDR3 is TGTGCCAGCAGCCTACACCCAACTAATGAAAAACTGTTTTTT. Amino acid sequence: CASSLHPTNEKLFF.

This clonotype appeared many times. The chain recombines TRBV4-1 with TRBJ1-3; D uncertain. Deletions cut 1 base from V and 2 bases from J, with 15 bases between. Per germline, CDR1 MGHRA and CDR2 YSYEKL. The CDR3 contains 17 residues. The CDR3 region is CASSQGRASPAGNTIYF. The CDR3 DNA reads TGCGCCAGCAGCCAAGGGAGGGCTTCGCCGGCTGGAAACACCATATATTTT.

CDR3 loop: CASSSPSGGEQFF. The CDR3 coding sequence is TGTGCCAGCAGTTCTCCGAGCGGAGGGGAGCAGTTCTTC. The genes are TRBV28 and TRBJ2-1, with a tentative D call TRBD2 (6 bases). The CDR3 is 13 residues long. Germline CDR1 reads MDHEN; CDR2 reads SYDVKM. Trimming removed 4 bases from V and 10 bases from J, with 14 bases in between.

This clonotype was found many times. This rearrangement joins TRBV6-4 to TRBJ2-1, with D possibly being TRBD1 or TRBD2 (5 bases each). CDR1 and CDR2 from the germline V gene are MRHNA and SNTAGT. The CDR3 runs to 15 residues. Trimming took 6 bases from V and 6 from J, leaving 18 bases between them. This CDR3 reads CASSENTGTINEQFF. The CDR3 nucleotides are TGTGCCAGCAGCGAGAATACCGGGACCATCAATGAGCAGTTCTTC.

This clonotype came up a few times. The chain uses TRBV18 and TRBJ2-7; TRBD1 agrees at 7 bases. This CDR3 has 13 amino acids. Germline V gene data show CDR1 as KGHSH and CDR2 as LQKENI. Trimming cost V 0 bases and J 6 bases; bases outside gene matches: 2. The CDR3 is CASSPPGGSEQYF. The CDR3 DNA is TGTGCCAGCTCACCACCAGGGGGCAGCGAGCAGTACTTC.

This clonotype showed up just once. The rearrangement uses TRBV7-9 and TRBJ1-2, with 9 bases matching TRBD1. Trimming removed 4 bases from V and 6 bases from J; junction bases left unmatched: 6. The CDR3 totals 14 residues. Germline-derived CDR1 and CDR2 are SEHNR and FQNEAQ (reference sequence). In nucleotides, the CDR3 is TGTGCCAGCAGCTCCGACAGGGGGTATAATGGCTACACCTTC. Amino acids: CASSSDRGYNGYTF.